One sample yielded the 18 T cell receptor beta chains listed below, sequenced in a study of T cells in Graves' hyperthyroidism and ophthalmopathy. The investigators amplified TCR beta CDR3 regions from RNA transcripts. The study used the HTBI primer set for a first-round RT-PCR of the TCR CDR3. MiXCR, run by TCRdb on the multiplex PCR reads, gives a single entry per CDR3 protein. In the table there are just over 550,000 distinct CDR3 sequences, about 45% of which are singletons. The specimen sequenced was peripheral blood or thyroid tissue (not recorded which). Receptors originate from a woman younger than 30 with Graves' hyperthyroidism.

This clonotype was picked up many times. The chain links TRBV7-9 to TRBJ2-2, with D possibly matching TRBD2 (5 bases). Germline V lookup: CDR1 SEHNR, CDR2 FQNEAQ (reference sequence). Trimming cost V 1 base and J 3 bases, with 9 bases left between them. The length of the CDR3 is 15 residues. The CDR3 here is CASSLGGSYTGELFF. The CDR3 region has the DNA TGTGCCAGCAGCTTAGGTGGGAGCTACACCGGGGAGCTGTTTTTT.

This clonotype was seen repeatedly, ten times or more. CDR3 residues: CSVVDPDRGYEQYF. The DNA for the CDR3 is TGCAGCGTTGTGGATCCGGACAGGGGCTACGAGCAGTACTTC. This chain connects TRBV29-1 to TRBJ2-7; 9 nucleotides line up with TRBD1. Trimming took 4 bases from V and 3 from J; bases not matched to a gene: 7. CDR1 is SQVTM, CDR2 ANQGSEA, per germline. CDR3 length: 14 residues.

J is TRBJ1-2 and V is TRBV14; maybe TRBD1 (5 bases). Germline assignment: CDR1 SGHDN and CDR2 FVKESK. CDR3 length: 14 residues. The germline V and J ends were trimmed by 2 bases and 6 bases, with 13 bases remaining between them. This CDR3 reads CASSQRQLRDGYTF. As DNA, the CDR3 is TGTGCCAGCAGCCAACGACAGTTAAGGGATGGCTACACCTTC.

This clonotype has more than one count but fewer than ten. This sequence joins TRBV7-9 and TRBJ2-7; 8 nucleotides line up with TRBD1. V shed 4 bases, J shed 3 bases, and the junction held 5 bases outside the gene matches. Germline V gene sequence: CDR1 SEHNR, CDR2 FQNEAQ (reference sequence). The CDR3 covers 14 residues. CDR3 residues: CASSSGTGYYEQYF. The CDR3, as DNA: TGTGCCAGCAGCTCGGGGACAGGCTACTACGAGCAGTACTTC.

A few counts support this clonotype. The V and J genes are TRBV6-5 and TRBJ1-5; D is perhaps TRBD1 (5 bases). Germline CDR1 and CDR2: MNHEY and SVGAGI. Trimming took 6 bases from V and 7 from J, leaving 13 bases between them. This CDR3 has 13 amino acids. The CDR3 loop reads CASRVTGGQPQHF. The CDR3 DNA follows: TGTGCCAGCAGAGTCACGGGGGGGCAGCCCCAGCATTTT.

In this sample, this clonotype turned up a few times. The CDR3, as DNA: TGTGCCAGCAGTTTAGGGGGGCGCGGGGAAAAACTGTTTTTT. This sequence encodes CASSLGGRGEKLFF. The chain has TRBV25-1 and TRBJ1-4; D possibly corresponds to TRBD1 (6 bases). Germline V gene data show CDR1 as MGHDK and CDR2 as SYGVNS. This CDR3 contains 14 residues. Trimming shortened V by 5 bases and J by 8 bases, and 15 bases separated the two germline ends.

As concerns this clonotype: This may arise from a read error, as a much more abundant clone is one base away. Written as DNA, the CDR3 is TGTGCCACCGGGGGAGGGCCCATCCAAGGGACCCAGTACTTC. Protein sequence: CATGGGPIQGTQYF. The chain carries TRBV24-1 and TRBJ2-5, with 7 bases lining up with TRBD2. This CDR3 contains 14 residues. Looked up from germline, CDR1 is KGHDR and CDR2 is SFDVKD.

This rearrangement joins TRBV10-2 to TRBJ2-1, with 9 bases aligning to TRBD1. The assigned J gene may be wrong: the sequence end matches TRBJ2-7 better. The CDR3 is 15 amino acids. The germline gives CDR1 WSHSY, CDR2 SAAADI. The CDR3 bases are TGCGCCAGCCAGTCTCAGGGGACAGGGACCTACGAGCAGTACTTC. This gives the protein CASQSQGTGTYEQYF.

This clonotype was seen ten or more times. This rearrangement joins TRBV10-3 to TRBJ2-7; D is possibly TRBD1 (6 bases). The CDR3 extends over 14 amino acids. V was cut by 8 bases and J by 1 base, with 15 bases left in between. Germline-derived CDR1 and CDR2 are ENHRY and SYGVKD. CDR3: CAIRPPGASYEQYF. In nucleotides, the CDR3 is TGTGCCATCCGACCTCCAGGGGCGTCCTACGAGCAGTACTTC.

The chain is built from TRBV10-3 and TRBJ1-4; D gene unclear. The CDR3 is 14 residues long. Trimming took off 2 bases at V and 6 bases at J, with 10 bases between the two ends. CDR1 ENHRY and CDR2 SYGVKD come from the germline V gene. CDR3 in DNA: TGTGCCATCAGTGAGGTTGTGCGGGATGAAAAACTGTTTTTT. It translates to CAISEVVRDEKLFF.

The CDR3 coding sequence is TGTGCCATCAGCTCCCACCCCGACAGGTTATACGAGCAGTACTTC. It encodes CAISSHPDRLYEQYF. The chain employs TRBV10-3 and TRBJ2-7, with D possibly matching TRBD1 (6 bases). This CDR3 comprises 15 residues. From germline, CDR1 is ENHRY and CDR2 SYGVKD. V was pared by 6 bases and J by 4 bases, with 19 bases between.

This clonotype was recorded a few times. The chain recombines TRBV7-9 with TRBJ2-7, with 7 bases aligning to TRBD2. Germline V gene data show CDR1 as SEHNR and CDR2 as FQNEAQ (reference sequence). V lost 6 bases, J lost 7 bases, and 6 bases stayed unmatched. The CDR3 has 12 residues. The CDR3 bases are TGTGCCAGCAGTCCGACTAGCAATGAGCAGTACTTC. It specifies CASSPTSNEQYF.

This clonotype was seen many times. This chain's CDR3 is CAITSVNTGELFF. CDR3 sequence (DNA): TGTGCCATCACTAGCGTGAACACCGGGGAGCTGTTTTTT. This chain connects TRBV10-3 to TRBJ2-2; weak D call: TRBD2 (6 bases). This CDR3 region has 13 residues. V lost 7 bases, J lost 1 base, and 7 bases lay in between. CDR1 and CDR2 from the germline V gene are ENHRY and SYGVKD.

In this sample, this clonotype turned up a few times. The CDR3 bases are TGTGCCACCAGCGACGGGGAGGGGCAGCCCCAGCATTTT. It codes for CATSDGEGQPQHF. The chain has TRBV24-1 and TRBJ1-5; D may be TRBD1 (5 bases). The CDR3 length is 13 residues. V was shortened by 7 bases and J by 7 bases, with 13 bases between the two germline ends. Germline V gives CDR1 KGHDR, CDR2 SFDVKD.

The V gene is TRBV7-8, the J gene TRBJ2-5, with 15 bases matching TRBD2. This CDR3 is built from 16 residues. CDR1 and CDR2 (germline): SGHVS, FQNEAQ. V lost 6 bases to trimming and J lost 3 bases; unmatched junction nucleotides: 5. The CDR3 coding sequence is TGTGCCAGCAGTTCCTGGACTAGCGGGAGGGAAGAGACCCAGTACTTC. Its translation is CASSSWTSGREETQYF.

The chain employs TRBV9 and TRBJ1-4; D call uncertain. CDR3 size: 14 residues. Per germline, CDR1 SGDLS and CDR2 YYNGEE. V gave up 7 bases and J gave up 0 bases, with 10 bases separating them. Here the CDR3 DNA reads TGTGCCAGCTCACCACGTTCAACTAATGAAAAACTGTTTTTT. Residues: CASSPRSTNEKLFF.

This clonotype was detected only a few times. The gene calls are TRBV2 and TRBJ1-1; D not certain. CDR3 length equals 14 residues. Trimming removed 4 bases from V and 1 base from J, with 10 bases in between. CDR1 is SNHLY, CDR2 FYNNEI, per germline. CDR3 DNA sequence: TGTGCCAGCAGTGCCTTCCTTGGGAACACTGAAGCTTTCTTT. Protein: CASSAFLGNTEAFF.

This chain uses TRBV25-1 with TRBJ1-1, with 7 bases fitting TRBD1. The ends lost 9 bases at V and 6 bases at J; junction bases unmatched: 13. From germline, CDR1 is MGHDK and CDR2 SYGVNS. The CDR3 runs 14 residues. CDR3 DNA sequence: TGTGCCAGTAGTAAAAACAGGGGATTGCCTGAAGCTTTCTTT. Its protein is CASSKNRGLPEAFF.